This entry lists 26 T cell receptor beta chains sequenced from one sample in a study of blood T cell repertoires in COVID-19. The protocol was immunoSEQ multiplex PCR, while the TCRdb copy is restricted to in-frame clones and leaves out a portion. The sample shows a few hundred thousand clones, around 89% of them seen only once. The sample comprised PBMCs or T cells enriched from blood (not recorded which). These TCRs come from a man aged 30 to 39 who had recovered from COVID-19.

CDR3 loop: CATSRERDRSYEQYF. DNA of the CDR3: TGTGCCACCAGCAGAGAGAGGGACAGATCGTACGAGCAGTACTTC. This rearrangement joins TRBV15 to TRBJ2-7; TRBD1 aligns across 7 bases. The CDR3 sequence is 15 residues long. V dropped 0 bases and J dropped 4; count of bases not matched to a gene: 6. The germline gives CDR1 LNHNV, CDR2 YYDKDF (reference sequence). Based on the CDR3 plus reference TRBV15 and TRBJ2-7, the full variable domain is DAMVIQNPRYQVTQFGKPVTLSCSQTLNHNVMYWYQQKSSQAPKLLFHYYDKDFNNEADTPDNFQSRRPNTSFCFLDIRSPGLGDTAMYLCATSRERDRSYEQYFGPGTRLTVT.

The chain joins TRBV5-1 to TRBJ2-5, with D hard to call. Germline V gene sequence: CDR1 SGHRS, CDR2 YFSETQ. The V end lost 0 bases, the J end lost 5 bases, and 11 bases lay between the germline ends. This CDR3 spans 14 amino acids. This chain's CDR3 is CASSLDHASETQYF. In DNA form, the CDR3 reads TGCGCCAGCAGCTTGGACCACGCGTCGGAGACCCAGTACTTC.

The chain uses TRBV7-2 and TRBJ2-4; the match to TRBD1 covers 9 bases. Germline V CDR1 and CDR2: SGHTA, FQGNSA. V lost 5 bases, J lost 6 bases, and 14 bases stayed unmatched. The CDR3 extends over 17 amino acids. The CDR3 bases are TGTGCCAGCAGCCAGAGGGTGGGGGACAGGGATCGAAACATTCAGTACTTC. Protein: CASSQRVGDRDRNIQYF.

The rearrangement uses TRBV7-8 and TRBJ1-1, with D possibly matching TRBD1 (6 bases). Per the germline V gene, CDR1 is SGHVS and CDR2 is FQNEAQ. Trimming left V 1 base short and J 0 bases short, with 15 bases between. CDR3 size: 17 residues. DNA of the CDR3: TGTGCCAGCAGCTTAGGGATGTCAGGGGAACTGAACACTGAAGCTTTCTTT. Translated: CASSLGMSGELNTEAFF.

The chain combines TRBV4-3 with TRBJ2-2; 11 positions agree with TRBD2. The CDR3 has 18 amino acids. Unmatched junction bases numbered 7, after V lost 0 bases and J lost 4 bases. Germline loops: CDR1 LGHNA, CDR2 YSLEER. The CDR3, as DNA: TGCGCCAGCAGCCAAGATTATCGTACTAGCGGGAGCACCGGGGAGCTGTTTTTT. Encoded protein: CASSQDYRTSGSTGELFF.

The chain combines TRBV27 with TRBJ2-3; TRBD2 matches 9 bases. This CDR3 spans 14 amino acids. CDR1 is MNHEY and CDR2 is SMNVEV in the germline V gene (reference sequence). Trimming cost V 6 bases and J 9 bases; bases outside gene matches: 10. The CDR3 DNA follows: TGTGCCAGCAGACTGGGCGGGGGGGCTTGGACGCAGTATTTT. This translates into CASRLGGGAWTQYF.

This clone was detected once. The chain is built from TRBV5-8 and TRBJ2-5; D is possibly TRBD1 (5 bases). V was cut by 3 bases and J by 2 bases, with 11 bases left in between. The CDR3 covers 14 residues. Germline V lookup: CDR1 SGHTS, CDR2 YDEGEE. The CDR3 DNA reads as TGTGCCAGCAGCTCTCGACAGACACAAGAGACCCAGTACTTC. Protein: CASSSRQTQETQYF.

The gene calls are TRBV3-1 (or the pseudogene TRBV3-2) and TRBJ2-1; D is ambiguous. The CDR3 contains 12 residues. Germline CDR1 is LGHDT and CDR2 is YNNKEL (reference sequence). V was cut by 3 bases and J by 6 bases, with 6 bases left in between. CDR3 coding DNA: TGTGCCAGCAGCCATCGTAGCAATGAGCAGTTCTTC. Amino acids: CASSHRSNEQFF.

This sequence joins TRBV13 and TRBJ2-7; 11 bases agree with TRBD2. The CDR3 loop spans 14 amino acids. V lost 2 bases, J lost 4 bases, and 1 base stayed unmatched. Germline V gives CDR1 PRHDT, CDR2 FYEKMQ (reference sequence). For the CDR3, the DNA is TGTGCCAGCAGCTTAACTAGCGGGGGATACGAGCAGTACTTC. Amino acids: CASSLTSGGYEQYF.

The V gene is TRBV11-2, the J gene TRBJ2-5; 7 positions match TRBD2. With V trimmed by 5 bases and J by 4 bases, 1 base remained unmatched. CDR1 is SGHAT, CDR2 FQNNGV, per germline. This CDR3 contains 12 residues. DNA for the CDR3: TGTGCCAGCAGCCGGACTAGAGAGACCCAGTACTTC. Amino acids: CASSRTRETQYF.

The chain uses TRBV19 and TRBJ1-1, with D uncertain. The CDR3 loop spans 13 amino acids. Germline CDR1 and CDR2: LNHDA and SQIVND (reference sequence). Trimming took off 5 bases at V and 4 bases at J, with 11 bases between the two ends. The DNA of the CDR3 is TGTGCCAGTAGTCCTAATCGGGGCACTGAAGCTTTCTTT. Amino acids: CASSPNRGTEAFF.

V is TRBV3-1 (or the pseudogene TRBV3-2) and J is TRBJ2-7; TRBD2 is a possible D gene (6 bases). CDR1 and CDR2 (germline): LGHDT, YNNKEL (reference sequence). The CDR3 is 14 amino acids. The V gene lost 0 bases and the J gene lost 7 bases, with 13 bases spanning the gap. CDR3 in DNA: TGTGCCAGCAGCCAAGATCATGCAGGAGGGGAGCAGTACTTC. Amino acids: CASSQDHAGGEQYF.

This rearrangement joins TRBV19 to TRBJ1-2, with D possibly TRBD1 on 5 matching bases. Trimming shortened V by 10 bases and J by 3 bases, and 12 bases separated the two germline ends. The CDR3 consists of 12 residues. CDR1 and CDR2 (germline): LNHDA, SQIVND (reference sequence). This CDR3 is CATAPGDYGYTF. The CDR3 DNA reads as TGTGCCACTGCCCCGGGGGACTATGGCTACACCTTC.

V gene TRBV6-2 or TRBV6-3 combines with J gene TRBJ1-1; the D gene is possibly TRBD1 (5 bases). Germline values: CDR1 MNHEY, CDR2 SVGEGT. The CDR3 has 13 residues. V lost 7 bases and J 1 base, leaving 10 bases between the germline ends. CDR3 loop: CASTPGRNTEAFF. The CDR3 DNA sequence: TGTGCCAGCACCCCGGGGCGGAACACTGAAGCTTTCTTT.

The V and J genes are TRBV15 and TRBJ1-1; D is undetermined. This CDR3 is 12 amino acids long. Trimming removed 3 bases from V and 5 bases from J, with 7 bases in between. The V gene's germline CDR1 is LNHNV and CDR2 YYDKDF (reference sequence). CDR3 DNA sequence: TGTGCCACCAGCAGCCGGGAGACTGAAGCTTTCTTT. Protein sequence: CATSSRETEAFF.

CDR3 nucleotide sequence: TGCGCCAGCAGCTTGGGGTTTGCTAGCGGGGAGACCCAGTACTTC. Translation gives CASSLGFASGETQYF. The rearrangement uses TRBV5-1 and TRBJ2-5, with 8 bases lining up with TRBD2. With V trimmed by 0 bases and J by 5 bases, 6 bases remained unmatched. Germline values: CDR1 SGHRS, CDR2 YFSETQ. This CDR3 comprises 15 residues.

The chain recombines TRBV11-2 with TRBJ2-7; TRBD1 matches 7 bases. Germline V gives CDR1 SGHAT, CDR2 FQNNGV. J was trimmed by 1 base and V by 6 bases; bases with no gene match: 9. CDR3 length: 15 residues. CDR3: CASRPDRVNSYEQYF. The CDR3 nucleotides are TGTGCCAGCAGACCAGACAGGGTGAATTCCTACGAGCAGTACTTC.

The V call is TRBV4-3, the J call TRBJ2-1, with a possible D match to TRBD2 (6 bases). Germline V gene sequence: CDR1 LGHNA, CDR2 YSLEER. V gave up 1 base and J gave up 10 bases, with 14 bases separating them. CDR3 length: 14 amino acids. The CDR3 nucleotides read TGCGCCAGCAGCCAAGTCTGGTTGGAGGGGGAGCAGTTCTTC. Residues: CASSQVWLEGEQFF.

This clone appeared once. The V gene is TRBV11-2, the J gene TRBJ1-5; 10 nucleotides agree with TRBD1. With 0 bases clipped from V and 9 bases from J, the junction kept 5 bases outside the gene matches. CDR3 length: 15 residues. Germline loops: CDR1 SGHAT, CDR2 FQNNGV. The CDR3 bases are TGTGCCAGCAGCTTAGAGGGACAGGGGCTTTCGCCCCAGCATTTT. Translated: CASSLEGQGLSPQHF.

This chain uses TRBV7-2 with TRBJ2-1, with 7 nucleotides matching TRBD2. The germline V gene encodes CDR1 SGHTA and CDR2 FQGNSA. Trimming at V came to 5 bases and at J to 5 bases, leaving 6 bases not matched to a gene. This CDR3 is built from 14 residues. CDR3 sequence: CASSTASGHNEQFF. CDR3 nucleotide sequence: TGTGCCAGCAGCACTGCTAGCGGACACAATGAGCAGTTCTTC.

The gene calls are TRBV28 and TRBJ1-4, with a possible D match to TRBD1 (6 bases). In germline, CDR1 is MDHEN, CDR2 SYDVKM. V was shortened by 6 bases and J by 6 bases, with 14 bases between the two germline ends. The CDR3 loop spans 14 amino acids. The CDR3: CASRGTKGDEKLFF. The CDR3 DNA sequence: TGTGCCAGCAGAGGTACGAAGGGGGATGAAAAACTGTTTTTT.

The chain joins TRBV18 to TRBJ2-2, with D possibly matching TRBD2 (6 bases). Trimming took 6 bases from V and 6 from J, leaving 11 bases between them. Germline V gives CDR1 KGHSH, CDR2 LQKENI. The CDR3 is 13 amino acids. This CDR3 reads CASSGGVSGELFF. The CDR3, as DNA: TGTGCCAGCTCCGGAGGGGTCTCCGGGGAGCTGTTTTTT.

This chain uses TRBV3-1 (or the pseudogene TRBV3-2) with TRBJ1-1, with D tentatively TRBD1 (6 bases). Trimming took 0 bases from V and 1 from J, leaving 9 bases between them. Germline lookup yields CDR1 LGHDT and CDR2 YNNKEL (reference sequence). The CDR3 runs 15 residues. CDR3 in amino acids: CASSQEYRANTEAFF. CDR3 bases: TGTGCCAGCAGCCAAGAGTACAGGGCGAACACTGAAGCTTTCTTT.

This sequence joins TRBV19 and TRBJ2-1; 9 nucleotides line up with TRBD2. Germline CDR1 LNHDA, CDR2 SQIVND (reference sequence). There are 18 residues in the CDR3. Trimming at V came to 3 bases and at J to 2 bases, leaving 11 bases not matched to a gene. The chain's CDR3 is CASSMGGLAGGTYNEQFF. The CDR3 DNA reads TGTGCCAGTAGTATGGGGGGCCTCGCGGGAGGGACCTACAATGAGCAGTTCTTC.

This chain connects TRBV19 to TRBJ2-7; TRBD2 aligns across 9 bases. The germline gives CDR1 LNHDA, CDR2 SQIVND (reference sequence). The CDR3 totals 15 residues. The J segment lost 1 base and the V segment lost 3 bases, leaving 4 bases of the junction unmatched. The CDR3 here is CASSISLAGSYEQYF. CDR3 DNA sequence: TGTGCCAGTAGTATCTCACTAGCGGGTTCCTACGAGCAGTACTTC. The full variable domain, rest sourced from reference TRBV19 and TRBJ2-7, is DGGITQSPKYLFRKEGQNVTLSCEQNLNHDAMYWYRQDPGQGLRLIYYSQIVNDFQKGDIAEGYSVSREKKESFPLTVTSAQKNPTAFYLCASSISLAGSYEQYFGPGTRLTVT.

The J gene is TRBJ1-4, the V gene TRBV4-3, with 8 nucleotides matching TRBD1. The junction had 9 bases not matched to a gene; V was cut back by 4 bases and J by 8 bases. This CDR3 has 15 amino acids. Germline CDR1 LGHNA, CDR2 YSLEER. The CDR3 here is CASSLQGATREKLFF. CDR3 coding DNA: TGCGCCAGCAGCCTTCAGGGGGCAACGAGGGAAAAACTGTTTTTT.